The 21 T cell receptor beta chains below were found in one sample sequenced in a study of CD8+CD57+ T cells in acquired aplastic anemia. Patients who underwent sequencing had shown CD8+CD57+ cell expansion by flow cytometry. It was genomic DNA that served as the template for profiling TCR beta VDJ and CDR3. TCRdb re-analysed the reads in MiXCR, keeping a single row per CDR3 protein. The repertoire consists of 180,000 or so distinct CDR3 sequences, with roughly 50% occurring once and the leading ten covering more than 1.5%. The sample was sorted CD4+, CD8+, or CD8+CD57+ T cells (not recorded which) from PBMCs. These TCRs come from a human donor with aplastic anemia.

The chain employs TRBV7-6 and TRBJ2-5, with 9 positions matching TRBD1. The CDR3 is made up of 16 amino acids. After removal of 9 bases from V and 7 bases from J, the junction contained 18 bases not matched to a gene. Germline V gene data show CDR1 as SGHVS and CDR2 as FNYEAQ. The CDR3 here is CARHYRTTGGEWTQYF. The CDR3 DNA sequence: TGTGCCAGACACTATCGCACGACAGGGGGTGAGTGGACCCAGTACTTC.

This sequence joins TRBV5-1 and TRBJ1-1; D is uncertain. Germline V CDR1 and CDR2: SGHRS, YFSETQ. Trimming shortened V by 4 bases and J by 2 bases, and 12 bases separated the two germline ends. The CDR3 length is 14 residues. CDR3 bases: TGCGCCAGCAGCGCGGGCGTGGCTAACACTGAAGCTTTCTTT. Its translation: CASSAGVANTEAFF. The entire variable domain, with the rest obtained from reference TRBV5-1 and TRBJ1-1, is as follows: KAGVTQTPRYLIKTRGQQVTLSCSPISGHRSVSWYQQTPGQGLQFLFEYFSETQRNKGNFPGRFSGRQFSNSRSEMNVSTLELGDSALYLCASSAGVANTEAFFGQGTRLTVV.

This clonotype was counted at least ten times. The V gene is TRBV7-2, the J gene TRBJ1-5; TRBD1 matches at 7 bases. The CDR3 is 13 residues long. With 4 bases clipped from V and 6 bases from J, the junction kept 3 bases outside the gene matches. In germline, CDR1 is SGHTA, CDR2 FQGNSA. CDR3 sequence reads: CASSYRGGQPQHF. Here the CDR3 DNA reads TGTGCCAGCAGCTACAGGGGAGGTCAGCCCCAGCATTTT.

The chain employs TRBV7-9 and TRBJ2-7; D uncertain. The CDR3 totals 13 residues. The germline V gene encodes CDR1 SEHNR and CDR2 FQNEAQ (reference sequence). Trimming took off 3 bases at V and 9 bases at J, with 15 bases between the two ends. The CDR3 coding sequence is TGTGCCAGCAGCTTTTCCGGCATCGACGGGCAGTACTTC. This gives the protein CASSFSGIDGQYF.

The chain recombines TRBV24-1 with TRBJ1-5; D unresolved. Looked up from germline, CDR1 is KGHDR and CDR2 is SFDVKD. The CDR3 is made up of 13 amino acids. V was pared by 4 bases and J by 7 bases, with 10 bases between. The CDR3 is CATSDYDGQPQHF. DNA of the CDR3: TGTGCCACCAGTGACTATGACGGACAGCCCCAGCATTTT.

Worth noting for this clonotype: A much larger clone sits a single nucleotide away, making a read error possible. This chain's CDR3 is CASSWGQNQETQYF. In DNA, the CDR3 is TGTGCCAGCAGCTGGGGACAGAACCAAGAGACCCAGTACTTC. V and J are TRBV7-3 and TRBJ2-5, with TRBD1 matching 7 bases. J lost 0 bases, V lost 4 bases, and 2 bases had no gene match. Looked up from germline, CDR1 is SGHTA and CDR2 is FQGTGA. CDR3 length equals 14 residues.

This clonotype was counted many times. This chain uses TRBV9 with TRBJ2-5; weak D call: TRBD1 (6 bases). This CDR3 region has 14 residues. V was shortened by 2 bases and J by 4 bases, with 12 bases between the two germline ends. In germline, CDR1 is SGDLS, CDR2 YYNGEE. The chain's CDR3 is CASSVGTIGETQYF. In DNA, the CDR3 is TGTGCCAGCAGCGTGGGGACAATAGGAGAGACCCAGTACTTC.

The table lists this clonotype with many counts. The J gene is TRBJ2-1, the V gene TRBV20-1; 13 positions match TRBD2. V lost 6 bases to trimming and J lost 4 bases; unmatched junction nucleotides: 6. The CDR3 is 15 amino acids. Germline V gene sequence: CDR1 DFQATT, CDR2 SNEGSKA (reference sequence). The CDR3 bases are TGCAGTGCCCCAAGGACTAGCGGGGGATACAATGAGCAGTTCTTC. Its protein is CSAPRTSGGYNEQFF.

The genes are TRBV24-1 and TRBJ2-2, with 10 bases that match TRBD2. The CDR3 loop spans 16 amino acids. The V gene's germline CDR1 is KGHDR and CDR2 SFDVKD. V was pared by 4 bases and J by 6 bases, with 7 bases of the junction left unmatched. The CDR3 region is CATSDTSGGASGELFF. CDR3 nucleotides: TGTGCCACCAGTGACACCAGCGGGGGGGCTTCCGGGGAGCTGTTTTTT.

This clonotype was counted at least ten times. The V gene is TRBV5-1, the J gene TRBJ2-6; D tentatively reads TRBD1 or TRBD2 (5 bases each). Germline assignment: CDR1 SGHRS and CDR2 YFSETQ. The V gene lost 5 bases and the J gene lost 2 bases, with 8 bases spanning the gap. The CDR3 has 14 residues. CDR3 sequence reads: CASRRGAGANVLTF. The CDR3 DNA reads as TGCGCCAGCAGAAGAGGGGCTGGGGCCAACGTCCTGACTTTC.

This clonotype was observed a few times. The V gene is TRBV20-1, the J gene TRBJ2-3, with a tentative D call TRBD2 (5 bases). V was pared by 2 bases and J by 6 bases, with 9 bases between. The CDR3 is 12 residues long. Germline CDR1 reads DFQATT; CDR2 reads SNEGSKA (reference sequence). CDR3 nucleotides: TGCAGTGCTAGAATGAGCGGTGATACGCAGTATTTT. Protein sequence: CSARMSGDTQYF.

The V gene is TRBV15, the J gene TRBJ1-6, with 8 bases aligning to TRBD1. Germline V lookup: CDR1 LNHNV, CDR2 YYDKDF (reference sequence). V shed 3 bases and J 13 bases; nucleotides not matched to a gene: 5. The CDR3 runs to 13 residues. CDR3 amino acids: CATSRDRVSPLHF. The CDR3 DNA reads TGTGCCACCAGCAGGGACAGGGTTTCCCCCCTCCACTTT.

This clonotype has more than one count but fewer than ten. The rearrangement uses TRBV4-1 and TRBJ2-4; 7 bases agree with TRBD1. The CDR3 contains 19 residues. CDR1 and CDR2 from the germline V gene are MGHRA and YSYEKL. The junction had 11 bases not matched to a gene; V was cut back by 0 bases and J by 0 bases. The CDR3 nucleotides read TGCGCCAGCAGCCAAGAGGTTTCCCACAGGGGCGAAGCCAAAAACATTCAGTACTTC. Translated, it gives CASSQEVSHRGEAKNIQYF.

This clonotype was seen many times. This CDR3 reads CASSEAGGHNEQFF. CDR3 nucleotide sequence: TGTGCCAGCAGTGAAGCGGGGGGGCACAATGAGCAGTTCTTC. The chain recombines TRBV6-1 with TRBJ2-1; a weak D match, TRBD2 (7 bases). V shed 0 bases and J shed 5 bases, with 8 bases lying between them. Germline V gene lookup returns CDR1 MNHNS and CDR2 SASEGT. CDR3 size: 14 residues.

V is TRBV20-1 and J is TRBJ1-5; 8 bases map to TRBD1. The CDR3 length is 16 residues. Germline CDR1 DFQATT, CDR2 SNEGSKA (reference sequence). V trimming: 3 bases; J trimming: 2 bases; junction bases outside the gene matches: 9. CDR3 amino acids: CSASDQGAVGNQPQHF. CDR3 DNA: TGCAGTGCTAGCGACCAGGGGGCTGTGGGCAATCAGCCCCAGCATTTT.

The chain has TRBV11-1 and TRBJ2-1, with TRBD2 identical over 10 bases. The CDR3 contains 15 residues. The germline CDR1 and CDR2 sequences are SGHAT and FQDESV (reference sequence). The V segment lost 3 bases and the J segment 6 bases; nucleotides outside the gene matches: 5. The CDR3 nucleotides are TGTGCCAGCAGCTTCGGGACTAGCGCTCGCAATGAGCAGTTCTTC. Translation: CASSFGTSARNEQFF.

This clonotype was detected once. V gene TRBV7-3 combines with J gene TRBJ2-2, with 9 bases matching TRBD2. This CDR3 region has 15 residues. CDR1 and CDR2 from the germline V gene are SGHTA and FQGTGA. With V trimmed by 6 bases and J by 2 bases, 4 bases remained unmatched. The CDR3: CASRPAGGNTGELFF. CDR3 DNA: TGTGCCAGCAGACCAGCGGGAGGTAACACCGGGGAGCTGTTTTTT.

The chain has TRBV20-1 and TRBJ2-7, with D unclear. Trimming took 6 bases from V and 0 from J, leaving 15 bases between them. There are 14 residues in the CDR3. Germline CDR1 reads DFQATT; CDR2 reads SNEGSKA (reference sequence). CDR3 in amino acids: CSASPQVSSYEQYF. CDR3 DNA: TGCAGTGCCAGCCCCCAGGTGAGCTCCTACGAGCAGTACTTC.

This clonotype has a count of ten or more. The chain links TRBV9 to TRBJ2-3, with a possible D match to TRBD2 (7 bases). The CDR3 totals 16 residues. Trimming cost V 0 bases and J 5 bases, with 16 bases left between them. CDR1 is SGDLS and CDR2 is YYNGEE in the germline V gene. DNA of the CDR3: TGTGCCAGCAGCGTAGTCGCGGGGGCGGTGGGAGATACGCAGTATTTT. It encodes CASSVVAGAVGDTQYF.

This clonotype was picked up many times. The V call is TRBV7-9, the J call TRBJ2-5, with 16 bases fitting TRBD2. V lost 3 bases to trimming and J lost 4 bases; unmatched junction nucleotides: 5. In germline, CDR1 is SEHNR, CDR2 FQNEAQ (reference sequence). This CDR3 has 17 residues. CDR3 in amino acids: CASSFGTSGGATETQYF. CDR3 in DNA: TGTGCCAGCAGCTTTGGGACTAGCGGGGGGGCAACAGAGACCCAGTACTTC. The variable domain in full, with the rest retrieved from reference TRBV7-9 and TRBJ2-5, is DTGVSQNPRHKITKRGQNVTFRCDPISEHNRLYWYRQTLGQGPEFLTYFQNEAQLEKSRLLSDRFSAERPKGSFSTLEIQRTEQGDSAMYLCASSFGTSGGATETQYFGPGTRLLVL.

In DNA form, the CDR3 reads TGTGCCAGCAGCTTAGGTGGATCTTCACCCCTCCACTTT. This encodes CASSLGGSSPLHF. The chain combines TRBV7-9 with TRBJ1-6; no clear D gene. The CDR3 has 13 residues. Trimming removed 1 base from V and 9 bases from J, with 7 bases in between. Germline CDR1 and CDR2: SEHNR and FQNEAQ (reference sequence).